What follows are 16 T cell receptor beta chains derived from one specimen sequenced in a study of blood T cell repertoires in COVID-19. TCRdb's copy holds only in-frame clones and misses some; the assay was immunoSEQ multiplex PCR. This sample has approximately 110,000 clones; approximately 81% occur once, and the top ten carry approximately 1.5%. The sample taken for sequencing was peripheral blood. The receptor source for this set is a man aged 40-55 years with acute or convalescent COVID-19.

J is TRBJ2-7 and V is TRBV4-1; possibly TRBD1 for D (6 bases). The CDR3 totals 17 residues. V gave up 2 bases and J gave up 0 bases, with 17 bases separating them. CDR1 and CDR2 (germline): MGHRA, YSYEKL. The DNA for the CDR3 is TGCGCCAGCAGCCAACTGATGGGGGCAGGAGTCTCCTACGAGCAGTACTTC. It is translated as CASSQLMGAGVSYEQYF.

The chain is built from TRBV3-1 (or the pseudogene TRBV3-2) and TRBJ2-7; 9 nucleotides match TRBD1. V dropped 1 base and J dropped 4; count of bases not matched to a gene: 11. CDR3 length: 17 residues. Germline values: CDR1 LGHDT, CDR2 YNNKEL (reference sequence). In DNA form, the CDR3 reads TGTGCCAGCAGCCAAGCCTTCTCCGGGACAGGGACGTACGAGCAGTACTTC. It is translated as CASSQAFSGTGTYEQYF.

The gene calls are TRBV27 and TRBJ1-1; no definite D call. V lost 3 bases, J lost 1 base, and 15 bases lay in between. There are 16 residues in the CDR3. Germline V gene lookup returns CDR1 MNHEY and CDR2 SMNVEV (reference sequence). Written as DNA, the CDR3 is TGTGCCAGCAGTTTCCGCGGGAGAGCCAAGAACACTGAAGCTTTCTTT. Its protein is CASSFRGRAKNTEAFF.

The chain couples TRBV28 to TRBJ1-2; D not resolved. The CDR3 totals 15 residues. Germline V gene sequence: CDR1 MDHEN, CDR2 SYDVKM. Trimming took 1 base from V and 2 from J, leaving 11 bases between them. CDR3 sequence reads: CASSLFGQTNYGYTF. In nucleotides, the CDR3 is TGTGCCAGCAGTTTATTTGGGCAAACGAACTATGGCTACACCTTC.

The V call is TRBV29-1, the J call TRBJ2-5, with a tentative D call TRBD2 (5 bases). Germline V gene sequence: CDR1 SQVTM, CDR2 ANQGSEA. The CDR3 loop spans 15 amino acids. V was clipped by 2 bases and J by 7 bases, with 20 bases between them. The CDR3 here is CSVEFFLLGMATQYF. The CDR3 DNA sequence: TGCAGCGTTGAATTTTTCCTACTAGGGATGGCGACCCAGTACTTC. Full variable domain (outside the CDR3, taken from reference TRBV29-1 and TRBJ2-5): SAVISQKPSRDICQRGTSLTIQCQVDSQVTMMFWYRQQPGQSLTLIATANQGSEATYESGFVIDKFPISRPNLTFSTLTVSNMSPEDSSIYLCSVEFFLLGMATQYFGPGTRLLVL.

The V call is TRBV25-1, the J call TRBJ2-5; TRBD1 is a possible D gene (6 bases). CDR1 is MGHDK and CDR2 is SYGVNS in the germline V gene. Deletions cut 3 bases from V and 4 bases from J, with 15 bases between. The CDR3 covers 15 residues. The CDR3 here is CASSDSSTGLETQYF. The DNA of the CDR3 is TGTGCCAGCAGTGATTCCTCCACAGGGCTAGAGACCCAGTACTTC.

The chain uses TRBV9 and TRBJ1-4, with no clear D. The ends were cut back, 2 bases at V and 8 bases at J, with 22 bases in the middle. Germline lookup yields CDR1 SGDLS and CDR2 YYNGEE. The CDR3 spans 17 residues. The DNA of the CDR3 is TGTGCCAGCAGCGTCCATGAGCTCCCCACCGAGAGGGAAAAACTGTTTTTT. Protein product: CASSVHELPTEREKLFF.

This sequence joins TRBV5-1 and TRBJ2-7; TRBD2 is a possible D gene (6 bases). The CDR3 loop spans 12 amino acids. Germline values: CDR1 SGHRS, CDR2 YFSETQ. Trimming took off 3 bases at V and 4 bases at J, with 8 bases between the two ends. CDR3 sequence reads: CASSSEGYEQYF. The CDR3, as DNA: TGCGCCAGCAGCTCGGAGGGATACGAGCAGTACTTC.

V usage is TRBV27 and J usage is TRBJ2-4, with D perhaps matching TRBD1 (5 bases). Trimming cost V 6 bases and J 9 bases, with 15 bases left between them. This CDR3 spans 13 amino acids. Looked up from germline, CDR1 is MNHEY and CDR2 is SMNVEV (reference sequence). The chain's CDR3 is CASSTDSKGIQYF. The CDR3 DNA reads TGTGCCAGCAGCACTGACAGTAAGGGCATTCAGTACTTC.

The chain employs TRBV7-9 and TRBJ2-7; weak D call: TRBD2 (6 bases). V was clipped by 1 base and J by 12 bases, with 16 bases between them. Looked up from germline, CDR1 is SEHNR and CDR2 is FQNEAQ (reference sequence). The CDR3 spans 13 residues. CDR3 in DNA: TGTGCCAGCAGCTTAGGGGACCCGGGGAGGATGTACTTC. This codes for CASSLGDPGRMYF.

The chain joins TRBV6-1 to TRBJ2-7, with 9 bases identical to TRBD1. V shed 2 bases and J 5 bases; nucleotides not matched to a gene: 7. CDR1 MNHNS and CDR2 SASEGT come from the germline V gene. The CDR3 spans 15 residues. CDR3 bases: TGTGCCAGCAGTGAATTGGGTACAGGGGGCAACGAGCAGTACTTC. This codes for CASSELGTGGNEQYF.

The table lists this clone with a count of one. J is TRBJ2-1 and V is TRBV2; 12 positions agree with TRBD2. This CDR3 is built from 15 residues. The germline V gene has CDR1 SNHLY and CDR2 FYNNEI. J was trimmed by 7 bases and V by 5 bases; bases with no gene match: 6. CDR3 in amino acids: CASSPTSGRFNEQFF. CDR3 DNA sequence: TGTGCCAGCAGTCCGACTAGCGGGAGATTTAATGAGCAGTTCTTC.

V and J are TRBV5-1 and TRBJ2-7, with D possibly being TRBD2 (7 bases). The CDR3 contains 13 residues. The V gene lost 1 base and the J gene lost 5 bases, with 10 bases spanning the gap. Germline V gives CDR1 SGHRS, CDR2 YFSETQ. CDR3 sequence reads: CASSLWGGNEQYF. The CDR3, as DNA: TGCGCCAGCAGCTTGTGGGGGGGCAACGAGCAGTACTTC. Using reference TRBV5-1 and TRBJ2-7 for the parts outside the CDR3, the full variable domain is KAGVTQTPRYLIKTRGQQVTLSCSPISGHRSVSWYQQTPGQGLQFLFEYFSETQRNKGNFPGRFSGRQFSNSRSEMNVSTLELGDSALYLCASSLWGGNEQYFGPGTRLTVT.

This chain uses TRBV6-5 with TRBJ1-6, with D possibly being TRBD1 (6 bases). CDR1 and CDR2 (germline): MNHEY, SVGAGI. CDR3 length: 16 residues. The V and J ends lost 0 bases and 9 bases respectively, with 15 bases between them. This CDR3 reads CASSYSINRDFSPLHF. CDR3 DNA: TGTGCCAGCAGTTACTCGATAAACAGGGATTTTTCACCCCTCCACTTT.

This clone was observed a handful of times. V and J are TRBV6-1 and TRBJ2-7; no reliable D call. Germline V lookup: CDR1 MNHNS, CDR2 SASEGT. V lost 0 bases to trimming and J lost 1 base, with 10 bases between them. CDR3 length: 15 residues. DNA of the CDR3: TGTGCCAGCAGTGAAGCGCAGACTCCTTCCTACGAGCAGTACTTC. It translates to CASSEAQTPSYEQYF.

DNA of the CDR3: TGTGCCTGGAAATCTTGGGCTAGCGGGAGGGCGAACACCGGGGAGCTGTTTTTT. It yields the protein CAWKSWASGRANTGELFF. The chain has TRBV30 and TRBJ2-2; 12 positions match TRBD2. Germline loops: CDR1 GTSNPN, CDR2 SVGIG (reference sequence). The J segment lost 0 bases and the V segment lost 4 bases, leaving 9 bases of the junction unmatched. The CDR3 length is 18 residues.